One sample yielded the 23 T cell receptor beta chains listed below, sequenced in a study of CD8 T cells in Susac syndrome. RNA in amounts of roughly 0.5 to 1 ug was reverse transcribed with random hexamers. Each CDR3 protein is one row after TCRdb ran MiXCR on the immunoSEQ multiplex PCR reads. The sample holds more than 150,000 distinct CDR3 sequences, about 93% seen once. The sample was CD4+ T cells from PBMCs. The receptors derive from a human donor in good health.

V usage is TRBV29-1 and J usage is TRBJ2-6; 7 bases fit TRBD1. Germline V CDR1 and CDR2: SQVTM, ANQGSEA. V lost 1 base to trimming and J lost 1 base; unmatched junction nucleotides: 4. This CDR3 is built from 16 residues. The CDR3, as DNA: TGCAGCGTTGAAGGGGACAGCGCTTCTGGGGCCAACGTCCTGACTTTC. Translating gives CSVEGDSASGANVLTF.

The CDR3 here is CASSPLMGNSPLHF. CDR3 DNA: TGTGCCAGCAGCCCGCTAATGGGAAATTCACCCCTCCACTTT. The chain combines TRBV14 with TRBJ1-6, with D unclear. CDR1 and CDR2 from the germline V gene are SGHDN and FVKESK. This CDR3 contains 14 residues. The V end lost 4 bases, the J end lost 7 bases, and 11 bases lay between the germline ends. The complete variable domain, with remaining parts taken from reference TRBV14 and TRBJ1-6, reads EAGVTQFPSHSVIEKGQTVTLRCDPISGHDNLYWYRRVMGKEIKFLLHFVKESKQDESGMPNNRFLAERTGGTYSTLKVQPAELEDSGVYFCASSPLMGNSPLHFGNGTRLTVT.

The chain links TRBV12-3 or TRBV12-4 to TRBJ1-6; 7 nucleotides agree with TRBD1. This CDR3 has 15 amino acids. Unmatched junction bases numbered 4, after V lost 4 bases and J lost 4 bases. The CDR3: CASSYNRGYNSPLHF. CDR3 nucleotides: TGTGCCAGCAGTTATAACAGGGGTTATAATTCACCCCTCCACTTT.

The chain recombines TRBV11-1 with TRBJ2-1; 7 nucleotides line up with TRBD1. This CDR3 contains 13 residues. The germline gives CDR1 SGHAT, CDR2 FQDESV (reference sequence). The J segment lost 6 bases and the V segment lost 3 bases, leaving 2 bases of the junction unmatched. The CDR3 sequence: CASSFRDSNEQFF. Written as DNA, the CDR3 is TGTGCCAGCAGCTTCCGGGACAGCAATGAGCAGTTCTTC.

This chain connects TRBV27 to TRBJ2-5, with D possibly matching TRBD2 (5 bases). Germline lookup yields CDR1 MNHEY and CDR2 SMNVEV (reference sequence). Trimming cost V 5 bases and J 1 base, with 8 bases left between them. There are 13 residues in the CDR3. Here the CDR3 reads CASSPRVQETQYF. The CDR3 coding sequence is TGTGCCAGCAGTCCGCGGGTCCAAGAGACCCAGTACTTC.

The chain carries TRBV9 and TRBJ2-7; D possibly uses TRBD1 or TRBD2 (5 bases each). Germline V CDR1 and CDR2: SGDLS, YYNGEE. The length of the CDR3 is 16 residues. Trimming pared 3 bases from V and 3 bases from J, leaving 19 bases between. The CDR3 DNA reads TGTGCCAGCAGCGGTCGGGGCCAGGAACCGGTCTACGAGCAGTACTTC. Residues: CASSGRGQEPVYEQYF.

The V call is TRBV2, the J call TRBJ1-6; D gene ambiguous. This CDR3 is 13 amino acids long. V lost 1 base to trimming and J lost 7 bases, with 5 bases between them. The germline CDR1 and CDR2 sequences are SNHLY and FYNNEI. The CDR3 bases are TGTGCCAGCAGTGAAGGGGTGAATTCACCCCTCCACTTT. It codes for CASSEGVNSPLHF.

This clonotype was seen a handful of times. The J gene is TRBJ2-5, the V gene TRBV5-4; D gene uncertain. The CDR3 contains 11 residues. V was shortened by 5 bases and J by 0 bases, with 2 bases between the two germline ends. Germline loops: CDR1 SGHNT, CDR2 YYREEE (reference sequence). The CDR3 loop is CASSNQETQYF. CDR3 bases: TGTGCCAGCAGTAACCAAGAGACCCAGTACTTC. The full variable domain, its missing parts supplied by reference TRBV5-4 and TRBJ2-5, is ETGVTQSPTHLIKTRGQQVTLRCSSQSGHNTVSWYQQALGQGPQFIFQYYREEENGRGNFPPRFSGLQFPNYSSELNVNALELDDSALYLCASSNQETQYFGPGTRLLVL.

This clonotype turned up a few times. The rearrangement joins TRBV7-2 to TRBJ1-2; the D is unclear. V was pared by 1 base and J by 4 bases, with 10 bases between. This CDR3 region has 14 residues. CDR1 is SGHTA and CDR2 is FQGNSA in the germline V gene. CDR3 loop: CASSLGAGPYGYTF. The DNA for the CDR3 is TGTGCCAGCAGCTTAGGAGCAGGCCCCTATGGCTACACCTTC.

This chain joins TRBV20-1 and TRBJ2-1; D is uncertain. With 5 bases removed from V and 5 bases from J, the gap between germline ends came to 7 bases. The CDR3 length is 11 residues. CDR1 and CDR2 from the germline V gene are DFQATT and SNEGSKA (reference sequence). The CDR3 bases are TGCAGTGCTCGATTTGACAATGAGCAGTTCTTC. Encoded protein: CSARFDNEQFF.

This sequence joins TRBV30 and TRBJ2-3; 7 positions agree with TRBD1. V lost 1 base, J lost 2 bases, and 6 bases stayed unmatched. The CDR3 sequence is 15 residues long. The germline V gene encodes CDR1 GTSNPN and CDR2 SVGIG (reference sequence). CDR3 residues: CAWSANRGFTDTQYF. The CDR3 DNA is TGTGCCTGGAGTGCTAACAGGGGATTCACAGATACGCAGTATTTT.

CDR3 amino acids: CASSSRGNGQETQYF. The CDR3 DNA reads as TGCGCCAGCAGTTCCAGGGGTAACGGACAAGAGACCCAGTACTTC. V and J are TRBV23-1 and TRBJ2-5, with D maybe TRBD1 (6 bases). TRBV23-1 is an open reading frame, and its role is uncertain. V lost 5 bases and J 2 bases, leaving 15 bases between the germline ends. The CDR3 has 15 amino acids.

This chain links TRBV20-1 with TRBJ2-3; the D gene is possibly TRBD2 (7 bases). Between the trimmed V and J ends, which lost 6 bases and 5 bases, there was a span of 24 bases. This CDR3 has 16 amino acids. CDR1 is DFQATT, CDR2 SNEGSKA, per germline (reference sequence). The CDR3 protein is CSAGPTGGRVLDTQYF. The CDR3 nucleotides read TGCAGTGCGGGGCCAACGGGGGGCCGGGTCTTAGATACGCAGTATTTT.

J is TRBJ1-6 and V is TRBV13; perhaps TRBD1 as D (5 bases). Germline assignment: CDR1 PRHDT and CDR2 FYEKMQ (reference sequence). CDR3 length: 17 amino acids. V lost 2 bases, J lost 6 bases, and 17 bases lay in between. This chain's CDR3 is CASSLSPLRGRNSPLHF. CDR3 DNA: TGTGCCAGCAGCTTATCCCCCCTGAGGGGACGTAATTCACCCCTCCACTTT.

This clonotype was picked up one time. This sequence joins TRBV7-9 and TRBJ1-1; D is perhaps TRBD1 (5 bases). Germline V gives CDR1 SEHNR, CDR2 FQNEAQ (reference sequence). This CDR3 region has 15 residues. The V and J ends lost 6 bases and 0 bases respectively, with 14 bases between them. The CDR3 here is CASRRVGTMNTEAFF. The CDR3 DNA follows: TGTGCCAGCAGACGCGTTGGGACCATGAACACTGAAGCTTTCTTT.

This clonotype was counted between two and nine times. This chain joins TRBV20-1 and TRBJ1-5; the D gene is possibly TRBD1 (6 bases). Germline CDR1 and CDR2: DFQATT and SNEGSKA (reference sequence). There are 14 residues in the CDR3. Trimming took 5 bases from V and 2 from J, leaving 13 bases between them. For the CDR3, the DNA is TGCAGTGCTGAACAGGGTTCGGGCAATCAGCCCCAGCATTTT. This encodes CSAEQGSGNQPQHF.

This chain links TRBV28 with TRBJ2-2; D not resolved. V was pared by 4 bases and J by 3 bases, with 6 bases between. There are 13 residues in the CDR3. Germline CDR1 MDHEN, CDR2 SYDVKM. The CDR3 DNA is TGTGCCAGCAGTTCACAGTACACCGGGGAGCTGTTTTTT. The encoded protein is CASSSQYTGELFF.

The chain is built from TRBV19 and TRBJ2-1, with D perhaps matching TRBD1 or TRBD2 (5 bases each). With 9 bases removed from V and 9 bases from J, the gap between germline ends came to 18 bases. CDR3 length: 13 amino acids. Germline assignment: CDR1 LNHDA and CDR2 SQIVND (reference sequence). DNA for the CDR3: TGTGCCAGCACGCTCACCGGGGCGGGTGAGCAGTTCTTC. Translating gives CASTLTGAGEQFF.

The gene calls are TRBV6-2 or TRBV6-3 and TRBJ1-1; D unclear. The CDR3 is 12 amino acids. V lost 5 bases to trimming and J lost 6 bases, with 10 bases between them. Germline V CDR1 and CDR2: MNHEY, SVGEGT. The CDR3 DNA is TGTGCCAGCAGTCGTTACCGCGCTGAAGCTTTCTTT. Its protein product is CASSRYRAEAFF.

The chain uses TRBV15 and TRBJ2-3; 9 positions match TRBD2. In germline, CDR1 is LNHNV, CDR2 YYDKDF (reference sequence). The length of the CDR3 is 16 residues. J gave up 1 base and V 2 bases, and 4 bases lay outside the gene matches. The CDR3 DNA follows: TGTGCCACCAGCAGACTTAGCGGGGGAGGCACAGATACGCAGTATTTT. As protein: CATSRLSGGGTDTQYF.

This chain links TRBV9 with TRBJ2-3; D unclear. With 4 bases removed from V and 6 bases from J, the gap between germline ends came to 12 bases. There are 13 residues in the CDR3. Per the germline V gene, CDR1 is SGDLS and CDR2 is YYNGEE. For the CDR3, the DNA is TGTGCCAGCAGCCCTCGGCGCCAGGATACGCAGTATTTT. Amino acids: CASSPRRQDTQYF.

The chain combines TRBV9 with TRBJ1-2; D is uncertain. Germline V CDR1 and CDR2: SGDLS, YYNGEE. V was clipped by 4 bases and J by 3 bases, with 16 bases between them. The CDR3 is 15 residues long. The chain's CDR3 is CASSTSGFPDYGYTF. The CDR3 bases are TGTGCCAGCAGCACGTCGGGATTTCCGGACTATGGCTACACCTTC. Variable domain in full (rest from reference TRBV9 and TRBJ1-2): DSGVTQTPKHLITATGQRVTLRCSPRSGDLSVYWYQQSLDQGLQFLIQYYNGEERAKGNILERFSAQQFPDLHSELNLSSLELGDSALYFCASSTSGFPDYGYTFGSGTRLTVV.

The DNA of the CDR3 is TGTGCCAGCAGCCTGAGATTCGAGCAGTACTTC. It translates to CASSLRFEQYF. This chain connects TRBV5-6 to TRBJ2-7; D gene uncertain. V lost 4 bases, J lost 6 bases, and 8 bases lay in between. Germline V lookup: CDR1 SGHDT, CDR2 YYEEEE. The CDR3 spans 11 residues.